Presented here are 29 T cell receptor beta chains from one specimen sequenced in a study of shared clonotypes between healthy human individuals. Here immunoSEQ multiplex PCR was the method, and the copy in TCRdb shows in-frame clones only, minus some. The sample yields about 2.3 million clones, around 90% seen once. The sample taken for sequencing was naive CD4+ T cells from PBMCs. Subset here: CD45RA+ positively selected. All receptors come from a man aged 18 to 29 in good health. Some clones in this sample may be carry-over from other donors' samples.

The rearrangement joins TRBV27 to TRBJ2-7, with D perhaps TRBD1 or TRBD2 (5 bases each). Germline V gives CDR1 MNHEY, CDR2 SMNVEV (reference sequence). The V end lost 6 bases, the J end lost 7 bases, and 16 bases lay between the germline ends. The CDR3 consists of 13 residues. CDR3 region: CASRNFRDGEQYF. CDR3 DNA sequence: TGTGCCAGCAGGAACTTCAGGGACGGGGAGCAGTACTTC.

CDR3 region: CASSSPGLATDTQYF. The CDR3 region has the DNA TGTGCCAGCAGTTCCCCGGGACTAGCGACAGATACGCAGTATTTT. The chain links TRBV11-2 to TRBJ2-3; 10 bases line up with TRBD2. Germline CDR1 is SGHAT and CDR2 is FQNNGV. With V trimmed by 6 bases and J by 3 bases, 6 bases remained unmatched. This CDR3 is built from 15 residues.

This clone was seen only once. The chain recombines TRBV19 with TRBJ1-4; weak D call: TRBD1 (5 bases). The germline CDR1 and CDR2 sequences are LNHDA and SQIVND (reference sequence). With 4 bases removed from V and 4 bases from J, the gap between germline ends came to 16 bases. The CDR3 consists of 16 residues. CDR3 loop: CASSSHRTHGNEKLFF. The CDR3 nucleotides read TGTGCCAGTAGTAGCCACCGGACACATGGTAATGAAAAACTGTTTTTT.

This clone was observed a handful of times. This chain connects TRBV7-9 to TRBJ2-1; D unclear. With 0 bases removed from V and 8 bases from J, the gap between germline ends came to 5 bases. Germline loops: CDR1 SEHNR, CDR2 FQNEAQ (reference sequence). This CDR3 contains 12 residues. The CDR3 loop reads CASSLALDEQFF. The DNA of the CDR3 is TGTGCCAGCAGCTTAGCGTTGGATGAGCAGTTCTTC.

This clone was counted a single time. This rearrangement joins TRBV27 to TRBJ2-1; TRBD1 might be the D (8 bases). Trimming shortened V by 5 bases and J by 7 bases, and 24 bases separated the two germline ends. This CDR3 has 17 amino acids. Germline V gene lookup returns CDR1 MNHEY and CDR2 SMNVEV (reference sequence). The CDR3 reads CASSRYTGGAGGNEQFF. CDR3 sequence (DNA): TGTGCCAGCAGTCGATACACAGGGGGGGCTGGTGGGAATGAGCAGTTCTTC.

This chain uses TRBV27 with TRBJ2-3; 14 bases are shared with TRBD2. The CDR3 is 16 residues long. V dropped 5 bases and J dropped 3; count of bases not matched to a gene: 4. Germline lookup yields CDR1 MNHEY and CDR2 SMNVEV (reference sequence). The CDR3 loop reads CASSTRTSGRTDTQYF. CDR3 nucleotides: TGTGCCAGCAGTACGCGGACTAGCGGGAGGACAGATACGCAGTATTTT.

The chain recombines TRBV10-3 with TRBJ1-3; no firm D call. Trimming removed 2 bases from V and 0 bases from J, with 8 bases in between. CDR1 is ENHRY, CDR2 SYGVKD, per germline. The CDR3 consists of 15 residues. The chain's CDR3 is CAISEQPNSGNTIYF. The CDR3 DNA follows: TGTGCCATCAGTGAGCAGCCTAACTCTGGAAACACCATATATTTT.

Notes on this clone: Other DNA sequences of this sample code for an identical CDR3. The rearrangement links TRBV29-1 to TRBJ1-2; 11 bases line up with TRBD1. V was pared by 6 bases and J by 3 bases, with 3 bases of the junction left unmatched. Germline CDR1 reads SQVTM; CDR2 reads ANQGSEA. The CDR3 has 13 residues. The CDR3: CSVGQGVDYGYTF. In DNA, the CDR3 is TGCAGCGTGGGACAGGGGGTTGACTATGGCTACACCTTC.

The chain combines TRBV19 with TRBJ1-5; TRBD1 matches at 7 bases. From germline, CDR1 is LNHDA and CDR2 SQIVND (reference sequence). This CDR3 is 16 amino acids long. V dropped 4 bases and J dropped 5; count of bases not matched to a gene: 11. Here the CDR3 DNA reads TGTGCCAGTAGTAGGACGACAGGGCTACAGTATCAGCCCCAGCATTTT. Residues: CASSRTTGLQYQPQHF.

On this clone itself: The sample has other DNA sequences that encode this CDR3 too. This chain joins TRBV28 and TRBJ2-7; 13 positions match TRBD2. The junction had 2 bases not matched to a gene; V was cut back by 4 bases and J by 5 bases. Germline CDR1 MDHEN, CDR2 SYDVKM. This CDR3 is built from 14 residues. Written as DNA, the CDR3 is TGTGCCAGCAGTTGGACTAGCGGGAGTGACGAGCAGTACTTC. It yields the protein CASSWTSGSDEQYF.

The DNA of the CDR3 is TGTGCCAGTAGTAGCCTCCAACTAGCGGGAATAACAGATACGCAGTATTTT. Translated, it gives CASSSLQLAGITDTQYF. This chain joins TRBV19 and TRBJ2-3, with 10 bases fitting TRBD2. V trimming: 4 bases; J trimming: 3 bases; junction bases outside the gene matches: 10. This CDR3 region has 17 residues. Germline V gene data show CDR1 as LNHDA and CDR2 as SQIVND (reference sequence).

As regards this clone: The identical CDR3 is also encoded by other nucleotide sequences in the sample. This chain links TRBV9 with TRBJ1-1; 7 nucleotides agree with TRBD1. Trimming took 1 base from V and 2 from J; bases not matched to a gene: 2. Germline-derived CDR1 and CDR2 are SGDLS and YYNGEE. The length of the CDR3 is 14 residues. The CDR3 DNA reads TGTGCCAGCAGCGTACAGGGGGGCAACACTGAAGCTTTCTTT. Protein sequence: CASSVQGGNTEAFF.

The chain uses TRBV4-1 and TRBJ1-6; D perhaps matches TRBD1 (6 bases). V gave up 0 bases and J gave up 15 bases, with 15 bases separating them. The length of the CDR3 is 14 residues. Per germline, CDR1 MGHRA and CDR2 YSYEKL. The CDR3 loop is CASSQDPEGDRLHF. The CDR3 DNA is TGCGCCAGCAGCCAAGACCCCGAGGGGGATCGCCTCCACTTT.

The V gene is TRBV9, the J gene TRBJ1-2; D gene uncertain. The germline V and J ends were trimmed by 3 bases and 5 bases, with 11 bases remaining between them. The CDR3 is made up of 13 amino acids. Per the germline V gene, CDR1 is SGDLS and CDR2 is YYNGEE. For the CDR3, the DNA is TGTGCCAGCAGCGAGGGTGGGTTATATGGCTACACCTTC. It specifies CASSEGGLYGYTF.

The chain combines TRBV9 with TRBJ1-2; perhaps TRBD1 as D (5 bases). The CDR3 length is 12 residues. Germline loops: CDR1 SGDLS, CDR2 YYNGEE. Trimming took off 2 bases at V and 6 bases at J, with 8 bases between the two ends. The CDR3 nucleotides read TGTGCCAGCAGCGTTGGGGGAGATGGCTACACCTTC. This codes for CASSVGGDGYTF. The full variable domain, with the rest looked up from reference TRBV9 and TRBJ1-2, is DSGVTQTPKHLITATGQRVTLRCSPRSGDLSVYWYQQSLDQGLQFLIQYYNGEERAKGNILERFSAQQFPDLHSELNLSSLELGDSALYFCASSVGGDGYTFGSGTRLTVV.

This sequence joins TRBV25-1 and TRBJ1-1; D is ambiguous. The ends were cut back, 6 bases at V and 6 bases at J, with 11 bases in the middle. Germline V gene lookup returns CDR1 MGHDK and CDR2 SYGVNS. This CDR3 comprises 12 residues. CDR3 in amino acids: CASRENSAEAFF. The CDR3 DNA reads as TGTGCCAGCAGGGAAAATTCGGCTGAAGCTTTCTTT.

J is TRBJ2-1 and V is TRBV29-1; TRBD1 is a possible D gene (5 bases). This CDR3 contains 14 residues. V was pared by 3 bases and J by 8 bases, with 17 bases between. Germline values: CDR1 SQVTM, CDR2 ANQGSEA. The CDR3, as DNA: TGCAGCGTTGACAGGGATAGTGGCCCGGATGAGCAGTTCTTC. Amino acids: CSVDRDSGPDEQFF.

The CDR3 protein is CASSPDVRSYGYTF. DNA of the CDR3: TGTGCCAGCAGTCCGGACGTTAGAAGCTATGGCTACACCTTC. This sequence joins TRBV28 and TRBJ1-2, with D unresolved. This CDR3 region has 14 residues. Germline V gene data show CDR1 as MDHEN and CDR2 as SYDVKM. Between the trimmed V and J ends, which lost 5 bases and 4 bases, there was a span of 14 bases.

The rearrangement links TRBV30 to TRBJ2-7, with TRBD1 identical over 7 bases. Germline CDR1 reads GTSNPN; CDR2 reads SVGIG (reference sequence). V lost 4 bases, J lost 0 bases, and 3 bases stayed unmatched. The CDR3 loop spans 13 amino acids. CDR3 DNA sequence: TGTGCCTGGACCCGGGACAGCTCCTACGAGCAGTACTTC. Protein sequence: CAWTRDSSYEQYF.

This chain uses TRBV7-8 with TRBJ2-3, with TRBD2 matching 13 bases. J gave up 5 bases and V 4 bases, and 6 bases lay outside the gene matches. The germline V gene encodes CDR1 SGHVS and CDR2 FQNEAQ. The CDR3 covers 16 residues. The CDR3 is CASSSLAGGPGDTQYF. The CDR3 coding sequence is TGTGCCAGCAGCTCACTAGCGGGAGGGCCGGGAGATACGCAGTATTTT. The full variable domain, in which reference TRBV7-8 and TRBJ2-3 provide the parts outside the CDR3, is GAGVSQSPRYKVAKRGQDVALRCDPISGHVSLFWYQQALGQGPEFLTYFQNEAQLDKSGLPSDRFFAERPEGSVSTLKIQRTQQEDSAVYLCASSSLAGGPGDTQYFGPGTRLTVL.

J is TRBJ1-4 and V is TRBV25-1, with 9 bases that match TRBD1. Trimming removed 4 bases from V and 2 bases from J; junction bases left unmatched: 8. CDR1 is MGHDK, CDR2 SYGVNS, per germline. The CDR3 length is 17 residues. CDR3 coding DNA: TGTGCCAGCAGTGGGGTTCTTGGGACAGGGACTAATGAAAAACTGTTTTTT. Amino acids: CASSGVLGTGTNEKLFF.

This sequence joins TRBV7-9 and TRBJ2-7; 10 bases line up with TRBD2. This CDR3 contains 17 residues. J gave up 0 bases and V 1 base, and 6 bases lay outside the gene matches. Germline V gene sequence: CDR1 SEHNR, CDR2 FQNEAQ (reference sequence). The DNA for the CDR3 is TGTGCCAGCAGCTTAGGGCTAGCGGGAGATTACTCCTACGAGCAGTACTTC. Its protein product is CASSLGLAGDYSYEQYF.

J is TRBJ1-5 and V is TRBV2; no firm D call. The V end was cut by 4 bases, the J end by 7 bases, with 11 bases between. The CDR3 spans 13 residues. In germline, CDR1 is SNHLY, CDR2 FYNNEI. The CDR3 protein is CASSGLLNQPQHF. Written as DNA, the CDR3 is TGTGCCAGCAGTGGTTTGCTGAACCAGCCCCAGCATTTT.

The rearrangement links TRBV6-1 to TRBJ1-3; D is ambiguous. This CDR3 region has 14 residues. Germline-derived CDR1 and CDR2 are MNHNS and SASEGT. Trimming took 7 bases from V and 0 from J, leaving 10 bases between them. The CDR3 bases are TGTGCCAGCACCGTCTTCGCCTCTGGAAACACCATATATTTT. Its translation: CASTVFASGNTIYF.

This chain uses TRBV18 with TRBJ1-2; D may be TRBD1 (6 bases). Trimming took 5 bases from V and 3 from J, leaving 13 bases between them. Germline CDR1 is KGHSH and CDR2 is LQKENI. The CDR3 spans 14 residues. CDR3 nucleotide sequence: TGTGCCAGCTCAGCAGGGGACCGCGACTATGGCTACACCTTC. Translation: CASSAGDRDYGYTF.

The J gene is TRBJ1-4, the V gene TRBV10-3; maybe TRBD1 (5 bases). CDR1 and CDR2 (germline): ENHRY, SYGVKD. V was clipped by 2 bases and J by 10 bases, with 11 bases between them. The CDR3 contains 13 residues. CDR3 DNA sequence: TGTGCCATCAGTGAGATGAAACAGGTAAAACTGTTTTTT. This encodes CAISEMKQVKLFF.

V is TRBV7-3 and J is TRBJ2-1, with TRBD2 identical over 8 bases. Germline CDR1 and CDR2: SGHTA and FQGTGA. Germline trimming cut 1 base from V and 8 bases from J; bases unmatched to any gene: 7. The CDR3 loop spans 15 amino acids. In DNA form, the CDR3 reads TGTGCCAGCAGCTTAATGGCGGGAGGAAGCCATGAGCAGTTCTTC. Protein: CASSLMAGGSHEQFF.

This clone has a handful of counts. The same CDR3 also results from other DNA sequences found in this sample. The rearrangement joins TRBV28 to TRBJ1-4, with unresolved D. Germline V gene data show CDR1 as MDHEN and CDR2 as SYDVKM. This CDR3 has 11 residues. Between the trimmed V and J ends, which lost 6 bases and 5 bases, there was a span of 4 bases. CDR3 loop: CASRTNEKLFF. The CDR3 nucleotides read TGTGCCAGCAGGACGAATGAAAAACTGTTTTTT. The variable domain in full, with the rest retrieved from reference TRBV28 and TRBJ1-4, is DVKVTQSSRYLVKRTGEKVFLECVQDMDHENMFWYRQDPGLGLRLIYFSYDVKMKEKGDIPEGYSVSREKKERFSLILESASTNQTSMYLCASRTNEKLFFGSGTQLSVL.

The chain joins TRBV19 to TRBJ1-1, with a weak D call TRBD1 (5 bases). CDR1 and CDR2 from the germline V gene are LNHDA and SQIVND (reference sequence). This CDR3 contains 14 residues. V lost 4 bases to trimming and J lost 5 bases, with 14 bases between them. The DNA for the CDR3 is TGTGCCAGTAGTAATGGGCTGAGGGGAACTGAAGCTTTCTTT. As protein: CASSNGLRGTEAFF.